These 10 T cell receptor beta chains originate from one sample sequenced in a study of blood T cells in healthy people across ages. Alongside a J-beta primer mix, a sample-barcoded 5' primer served in a second PCR lasting about 6 to 11 cycles. One entry per CDR3 protein results from TCRdb running MiXCR on the 5' RACE reads. The repertoire holds approximately 680,000 distinct CDR3 sequences, with about a third as singletons. Sequencing was performed on blood. All receptors come from a woman of 80 years or more in good health.

This clonotype was detected a few times. This sequence may be a read error, since a much larger clone differs from it by one base. The chain links TRBV4-2 to TRBJ1-1, with D perhaps matching TRBD1 (6 bases). The length of the CDR3 is 15 residues. Germline V gives CDR1 LGHNA, CDR2 YNFKEQ. V was trimmed by 1 base and J by 4 bases, leaving 13 bases between them. CDR3 in amino acids: CASSQGQDSTTEAFF. The CDR3 DNA reads as TGTGCCAGCAGCCAAGGACAGGATAGTACCACTGAAGCTTTCTTT.

This rearrangement joins TRBV19 to TRBJ1-5; tentative D call: TRBD1 (5 bases). From germline, CDR1 is LNHDA and CDR2 SQIVND (reference sequence). CDR3 length equals 16 residues. Trimming cost V 3 bases and J 5 bases, with 17 bases left between them. The CDR3 is CASSMGGAPGHQPQHF. CDR3 coding DNA: TGTGCCAGTAGTATGGGTGGGGCTCCCGGGCATCAGCCCCAGCATTTT.

This clonotype was detected a few times. This chain joins TRBV6-1 and TRBJ1-6; 8 bases are a match to TRBD1. The junction had 6 bases not matched to a gene; V was cut back by 6 bases and J by 5 bases. The V gene's germline CDR1 is MNHNS and CDR2 SASEGT. This CDR3 is 15 amino acids long. The chain's CDR3 is CASSAPGQDNSPLHF. The DNA for the CDR3 is TGTGCCAGCAGCGCTCCGGGACAGGATAATTCACCCCTCCACTTT.

V and J are TRBV7-2 and TRBJ2-1; the D call may be TRBD1 or TRBD2 (6 bases each). The CDR3 has 14 residues. Germline values: CDR1 SGHTA, CDR2 FQGNSA. Trimming removed 1 base from V and 5 bases from J, with 9 bases in between. The CDR3 here is CASSLVGGNNEQFF. The CDR3, as DNA: TGTGCCAGCAGCTTAGTCGGGGGCAACAATGAGCAGTTCTTC.

The chain employs TRBV9 and TRBJ2-5; TRBD2 matches at 8 bases. V gave up 3 bases and J gave up 5 bases; unmatched junction bases: 6. CDR1 and CDR2 (germline): SGDLS, YYNGEE. The CDR3 consists of 14 residues. Here the CDR3 reads CASSDSGGPETQYF. The CDR3 region has the DNA TGTGCCAGCAGCGACAGCGGGGGCCCGGAGACCCAGTACTTC.

The sample holds many counts of this clonotype. This rearrangement joins TRBV5-6 to TRBJ2-1; 8 nucleotides agree with TRBD1. CDR3 length equals 13 residues. V shed 4 bases and J 12 bases; nucleotides not matched to a gene: 9. The V gene's germline CDR1 is SGHDT and CDR2 YYEEEE. The CDR3 here is CASSRDRRRVQFF. As DNA, the CDR3 is TGTGCCAGCAGCAGGGACAGGCGTCGGGTGCAGTTCTTC.

This clonotype was counted many times. V gene TRBV20-1 combines with J gene TRBJ1-2; D unresolved. Germline V gene data show CDR1 as DFQATT and CDR2 as SNEGSKA (reference sequence). This CDR3 is 11 amino acids long. V lost 6 bases and J 3 bases, leaving 8 bases between the germline ends. Here the CDR3 reads CSARHDYGYTF. CDR3 DNA sequence: TGCAGTGCCCGACATGACTATGGCTACACCTTC.

Only a few counts were recorded for this clonotype. The CDR3 nucleotides read TGCGCCAGCAGCCAAGATCGAACCAGCTCCTATAATTCACCCCTCCACTTT. It translates to CASSQDRTSSYNSPLHF. The gene calls are TRBV4-3 and TRBJ1-6; D unclear. Germline CDR1 is LGHNA and CDR2 is YSLEER. The CDR3 spans 17 residues. The V and J ends lost 0 bases and 0 bases respectively, with 9 bases between them.

This clonotype was counted at least ten times. V usage is TRBV9 and J usage is TRBJ2-1, with D maybe TRBD2 (5 bases). Germline loops: CDR1 SGDLS, CDR2 YYNGEE. This CDR3 contains 15 residues. V lost 4 bases and J 5 bases, leaving 16 bases between the germline ends. CDR3 loop: CASSNSGSSHNEQFF. The CDR3 nucleotides are TGTGCCAGCAGCAACTCGGGGAGTTCCCACAATGAGCAGTTCTTC.

J is TRBJ2-5 and V is TRBV5-1; TRBD2 is a possible D gene (7 bases). The CDR3 is made up of 16 amino acids. The germline CDR1 and CDR2 sequences are SGHRS and YFSETQ. Trimming took 3 bases from V and 5 from J, leaving 20 bases between them. CDR3 amino acids: CASSWTGTMGGETQYF. Written as DNA, the CDR3 is TGCGCCAGCAGCTGGACCGGGACAATGGGAGGGGAGACCCAGTACTTC.